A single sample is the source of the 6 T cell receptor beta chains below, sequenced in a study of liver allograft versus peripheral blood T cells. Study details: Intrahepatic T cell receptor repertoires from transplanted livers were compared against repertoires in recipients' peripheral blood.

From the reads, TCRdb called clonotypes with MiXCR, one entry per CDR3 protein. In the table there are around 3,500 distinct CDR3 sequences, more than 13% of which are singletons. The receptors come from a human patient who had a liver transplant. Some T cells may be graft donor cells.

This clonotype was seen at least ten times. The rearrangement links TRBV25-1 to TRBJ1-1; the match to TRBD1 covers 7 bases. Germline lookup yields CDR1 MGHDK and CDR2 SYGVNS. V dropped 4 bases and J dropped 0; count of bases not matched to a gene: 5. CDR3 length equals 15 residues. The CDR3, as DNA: TGTGCCAGCAGTGGACACAGGGGACTGAACACTGAAGCTTTCTTT. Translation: CASSGHRGLNTEAFF.

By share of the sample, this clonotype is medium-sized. The CDR3, as DNA: TGTGCCAGCAGTTTTGACGGGAGGCCCCACGAGCAGTACTTC. Its protein product is CASSFDGRPHEQYF. The chain carries TRBV27 and TRBJ2-7, with 7 positions matching TRBD2. The CDR3 sequence is 14 residues long. The trim removed 3 bases at V and 5 bases at J, leaving 7 bases unmatched. CDR1 and CDR2 (germline): MNHEY, SMNVEV (reference sequence).

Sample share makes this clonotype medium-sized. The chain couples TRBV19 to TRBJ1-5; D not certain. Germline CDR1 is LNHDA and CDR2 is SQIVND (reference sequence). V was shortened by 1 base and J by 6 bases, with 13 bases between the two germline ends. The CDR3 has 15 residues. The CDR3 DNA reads TGTGCCAGTAGTATAGGGCAGGCCCCCAGTCAGCCCCAGCATTTT. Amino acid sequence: CASSIGQAPSQPQHF.

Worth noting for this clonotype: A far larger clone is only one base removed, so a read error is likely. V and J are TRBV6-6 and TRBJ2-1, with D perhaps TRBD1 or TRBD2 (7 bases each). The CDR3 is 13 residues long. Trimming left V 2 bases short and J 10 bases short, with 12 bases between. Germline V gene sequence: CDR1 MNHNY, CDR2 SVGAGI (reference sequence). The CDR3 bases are TGTGCCAGCAGTTACCAGGGGGACTACGAGCAGTTCTTC. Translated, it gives CASSYQGDYEQFF.

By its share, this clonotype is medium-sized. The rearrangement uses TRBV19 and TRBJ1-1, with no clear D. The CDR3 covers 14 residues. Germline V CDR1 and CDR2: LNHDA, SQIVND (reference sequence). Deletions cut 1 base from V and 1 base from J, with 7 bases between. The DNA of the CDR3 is TGTGCCAGTAGTATAGGTTCGGGGAACACTGAAGCTTTCTTT. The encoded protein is CASSIGSGNTEAFF.

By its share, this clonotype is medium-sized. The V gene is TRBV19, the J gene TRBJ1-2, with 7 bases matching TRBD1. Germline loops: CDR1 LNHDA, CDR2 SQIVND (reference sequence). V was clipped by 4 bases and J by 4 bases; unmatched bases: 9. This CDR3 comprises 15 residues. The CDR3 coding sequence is TGTGCCAGTAGTACGCGGCCAGGGGGGTCCTATGGCTACACCTTC. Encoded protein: CASSTRPGGSYGYTF.